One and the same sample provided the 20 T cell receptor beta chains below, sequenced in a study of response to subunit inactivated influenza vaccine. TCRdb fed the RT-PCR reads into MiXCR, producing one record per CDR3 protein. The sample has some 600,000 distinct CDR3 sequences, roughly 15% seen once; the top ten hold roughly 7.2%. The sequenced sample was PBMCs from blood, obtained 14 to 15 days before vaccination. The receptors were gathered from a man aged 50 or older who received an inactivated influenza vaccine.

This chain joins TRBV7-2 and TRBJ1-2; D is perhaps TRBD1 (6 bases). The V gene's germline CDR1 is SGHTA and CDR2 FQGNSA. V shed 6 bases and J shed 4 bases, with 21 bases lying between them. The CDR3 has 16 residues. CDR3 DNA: TGTGCCAGCAGATCCACGGCTCGGGGGCTAGGCTATGGCTACACCTTC. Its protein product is CASRSTARGLGYGYTF.

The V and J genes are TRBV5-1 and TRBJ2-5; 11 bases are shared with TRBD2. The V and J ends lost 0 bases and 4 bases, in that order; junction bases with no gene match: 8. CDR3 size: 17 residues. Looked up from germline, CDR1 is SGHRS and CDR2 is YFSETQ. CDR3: CASSLGVTSGMAETQYF. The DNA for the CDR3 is TGCGCCAGCAGCTTGGGGGTGACTAGCGGGATGGCAGAGACCCAGTACTTC.

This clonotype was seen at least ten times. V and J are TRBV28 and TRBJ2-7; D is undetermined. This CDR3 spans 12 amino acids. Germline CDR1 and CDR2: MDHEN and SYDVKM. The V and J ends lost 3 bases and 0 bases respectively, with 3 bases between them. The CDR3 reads CASSFTSYEQYF. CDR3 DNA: TGTGCCAGCAGTTTTACCTCCTACGAGCAGTACTTC.

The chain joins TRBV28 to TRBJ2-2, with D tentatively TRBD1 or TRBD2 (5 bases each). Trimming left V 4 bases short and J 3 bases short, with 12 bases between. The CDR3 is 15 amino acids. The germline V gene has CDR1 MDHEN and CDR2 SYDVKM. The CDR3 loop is CASSSGTVYTGELFF. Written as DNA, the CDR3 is TGTGCCAGCAGTTCCGGGACGGTTTACACCGGGGAGCTGTTTTTT.

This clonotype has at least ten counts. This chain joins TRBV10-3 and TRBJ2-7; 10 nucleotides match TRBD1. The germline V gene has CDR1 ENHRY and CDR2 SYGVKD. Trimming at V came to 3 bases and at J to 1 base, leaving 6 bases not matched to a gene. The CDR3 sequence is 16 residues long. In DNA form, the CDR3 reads TGTGCCATCAGTGAACCTAGGACAGGGGGGTCCTACGAGCAGTACTTC. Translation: CAISEPRTGGSYEQYF.

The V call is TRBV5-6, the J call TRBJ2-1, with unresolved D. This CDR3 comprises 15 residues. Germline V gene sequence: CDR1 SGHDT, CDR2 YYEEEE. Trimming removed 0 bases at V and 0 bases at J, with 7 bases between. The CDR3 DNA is TGTGCCAGCAGCTTGGTCCACCGCTCCTACAATGAGCAGTTCTTC. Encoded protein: CASSLVHRSYNEQFF. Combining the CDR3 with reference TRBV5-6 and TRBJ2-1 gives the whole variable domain DAGVTQSPTHLIKTRGQQVTLRCSPKSGHDTVSWYQQALGQGPQFIFQYYEEEERQRGNFPDRFSGHQFPNYSSELNVNALLLGDSALYLCASSLVHRSYNEQFFGPGTRLTVL.

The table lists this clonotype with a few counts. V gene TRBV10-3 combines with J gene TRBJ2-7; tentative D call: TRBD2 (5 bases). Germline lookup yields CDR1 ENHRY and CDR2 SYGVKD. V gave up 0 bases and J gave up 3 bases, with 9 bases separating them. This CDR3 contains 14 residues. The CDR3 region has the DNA TGTGCCATCAGTGAGTCAGCTAGCAGCTACGAGCAGTACTTC. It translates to CAISESASSYEQYF.

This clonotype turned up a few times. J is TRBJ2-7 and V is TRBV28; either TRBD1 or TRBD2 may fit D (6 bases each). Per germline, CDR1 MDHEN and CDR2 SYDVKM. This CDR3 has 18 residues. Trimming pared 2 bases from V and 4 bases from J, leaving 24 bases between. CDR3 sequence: CASSLGYDPGASVYEQYF. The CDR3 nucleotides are TGTGCCAGCAGTTTAGGCTATGATCCGGGGGCCTCCGTATACGAGCAGTACTTC.

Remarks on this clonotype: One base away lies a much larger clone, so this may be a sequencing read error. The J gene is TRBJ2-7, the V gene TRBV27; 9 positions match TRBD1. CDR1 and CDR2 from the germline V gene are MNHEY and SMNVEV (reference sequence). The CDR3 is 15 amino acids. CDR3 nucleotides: TGTACCAGCAGTAAGCACGGAGGGACAGGGTCCGAGCAGTACTTC. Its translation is CTSSKHGGTGSEQYF.

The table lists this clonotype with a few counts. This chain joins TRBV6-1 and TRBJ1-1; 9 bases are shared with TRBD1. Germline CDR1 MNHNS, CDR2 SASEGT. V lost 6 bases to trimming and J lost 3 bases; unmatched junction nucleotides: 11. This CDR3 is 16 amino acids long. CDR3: CASRHPGQGLDTEAFF. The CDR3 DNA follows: TGTGCCAGCAGACACCCGGGACAGGGATTAGACACTGAAGCTTTCTTT.

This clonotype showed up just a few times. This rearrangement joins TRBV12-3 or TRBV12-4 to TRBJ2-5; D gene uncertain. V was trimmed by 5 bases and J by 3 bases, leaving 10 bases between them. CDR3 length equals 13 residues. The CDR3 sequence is CASSLLVEETQYF. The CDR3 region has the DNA TGTGCCAGCAGTCTGTTGGTCGAAGAGACCCAGTACTTC.

CDR3 nucleotide sequence: TGCGCCAGCAGCCAGATAGGGGGGAATGAGCAGTTCTTC. Protein product: CASSQIGGNEQFF. The gene calls are TRBV4-1 and TRBJ2-1; D could derive from TRBD1 or TRBD2 (6 bases each). The V gene's germline CDR1 is MGHRA and CDR2 YSYEKL. The V end lost 3 bases, the J end lost 7 bases, and 10 bases lay between the germline ends. The CDR3 runs to 13 residues.

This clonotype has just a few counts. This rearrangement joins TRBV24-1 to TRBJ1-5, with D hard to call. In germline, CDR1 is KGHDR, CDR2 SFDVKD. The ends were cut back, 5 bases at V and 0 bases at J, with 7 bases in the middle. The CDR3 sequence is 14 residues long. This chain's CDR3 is CATSAKNSNQPQHF. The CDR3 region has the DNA TGTGCCACCAGTGCGAAAAATAGCAATCAGCCCCAGCATTTT.

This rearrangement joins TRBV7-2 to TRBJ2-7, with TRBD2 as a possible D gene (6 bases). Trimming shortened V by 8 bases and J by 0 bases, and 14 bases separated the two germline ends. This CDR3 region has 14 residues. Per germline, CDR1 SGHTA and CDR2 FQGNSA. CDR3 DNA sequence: TGTGCCAGCGGGGCGGGGTTCAGCTCCTACGAGCAGTACTTC. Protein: CASGAGFSSYEQYF.

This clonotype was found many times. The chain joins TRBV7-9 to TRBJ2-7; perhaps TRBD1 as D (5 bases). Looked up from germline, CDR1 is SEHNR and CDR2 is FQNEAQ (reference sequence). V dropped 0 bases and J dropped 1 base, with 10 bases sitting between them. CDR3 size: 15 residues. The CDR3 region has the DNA TGTGCCAGCAGCTTAGCGGATAGGGGATCCTACGAGCAGTACTTC. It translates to CASSLADRGSYEQYF.

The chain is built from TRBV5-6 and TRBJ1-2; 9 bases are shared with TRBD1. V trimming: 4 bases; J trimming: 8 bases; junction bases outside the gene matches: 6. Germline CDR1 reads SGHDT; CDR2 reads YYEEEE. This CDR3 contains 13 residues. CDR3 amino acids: CASSQQGAKGYTF. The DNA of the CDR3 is TGTGCCAGCAGCCAACAGGGGGCGAAGGGCTACACCTTC.

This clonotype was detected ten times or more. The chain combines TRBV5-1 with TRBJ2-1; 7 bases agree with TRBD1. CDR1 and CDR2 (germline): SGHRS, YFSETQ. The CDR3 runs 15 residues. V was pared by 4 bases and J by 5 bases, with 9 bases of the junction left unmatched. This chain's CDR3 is CASSPTTTGNNEQFF. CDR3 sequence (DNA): TGCGCCAGCAGCCCAACCACGACAGGGAACAATGAGCAGTTCTTC.

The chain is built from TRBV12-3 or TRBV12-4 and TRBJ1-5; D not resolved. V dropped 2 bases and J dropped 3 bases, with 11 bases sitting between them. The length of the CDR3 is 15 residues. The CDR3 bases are TGTGCCAGCAGTTTAAGGTCACAGCTCAATCAGCCCCAGCATTTT. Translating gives CASSLRSQLNQPQHF.

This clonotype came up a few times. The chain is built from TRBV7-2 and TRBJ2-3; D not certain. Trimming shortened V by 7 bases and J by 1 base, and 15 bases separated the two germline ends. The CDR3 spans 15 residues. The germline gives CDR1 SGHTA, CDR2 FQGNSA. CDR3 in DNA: TGTGCCAGCACCTTTGTGCAGCAGGGCACAGATACGCAGTATTTT. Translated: CASTFVQQGTDTQYF.

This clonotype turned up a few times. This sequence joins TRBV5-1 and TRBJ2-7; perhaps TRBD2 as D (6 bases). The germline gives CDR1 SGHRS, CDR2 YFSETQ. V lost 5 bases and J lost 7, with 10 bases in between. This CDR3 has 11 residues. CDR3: CASRSAGEQYF. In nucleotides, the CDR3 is TGCGCCAGCAGGTCGGCGGGAGAGCAGTACTTC. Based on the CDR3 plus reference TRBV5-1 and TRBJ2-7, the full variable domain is KAGVTQTPRYLIKTRGQQVTLSCSPISGHRSVSWYQQTPGQGLQFLFEYFSETQRNKGNFPGRFSGRQFSNSRSEMNVSTLELGDSALYLCASRSAGEQYFGPGTRLTVT.